One sample yielded the 21 T cell receptor beta chains listed below, sequenced in a study of identical twins. A single record per CDR3 protein comes from TCRdb applying MiXCR to the 5' RACE reads. The repertoire includes approximately 470,000 distinct CDR3 sequences, 14% of them detected once, and 0.52% sits in the top ten. These data also formed part of another study, on yellow fever vaccine responses in identical twins.

Sequenced input: CD4+ T cells sorted from blood. All receptors come from a woman aged 18-30 years in good health.

The chain is built from TRBV7-3 and TRBJ2-1, with 9 bases identical to TRBD2. The V gene's germline CDR1 is SGHTA and CDR2 FQGTGA. The CDR3 length is 15 residues. Trimming removed 2 bases from V and 7 bases from J; junction bases left unmatched: 6. The CDR3 here is CASSLGGGARNEQFF. DNA for the CDR3: TGTGCCAGCAGCTTAGGCGGGGGGGCTAGGAATGAGCAGTTCTTC. Variable domain in full (rest from reference TRBV7-3 and TRBJ2-1): GAGVSQTPSNKVTEKGKYVELRCDPISGHTALYWYRQSLGQGPEFLIYFQGTGAADDSGLPNDRFFAVRPEGSVSTLKIQRTERGDSAVYLCASSLGGGARNEQFFGPGTRLTVL.

This clonotype was detected a few times. The chain is built from TRBV28 and TRBJ2-7; a possible D gene is TRBD2 (6 bases). Trimming pared 6 bases from V and 1 base from J, leaving 16 bases between. Looked up from germline, CDR1 is MDHEN and CDR2 is SYDVKM. This CDR3 spans 15 amino acids. The CDR3 DNA reads TGTGCCAGCAGCCCCGGTGGGGCGGGATCCTACGAGCAGTACTTC. It encodes CASSPGGAGSYEQYF.

The chain recombines TRBV20-1 with TRBJ2-1; possible D gene TRBD2, 6 bases. CDR3 length: 16 residues. Germline V lookup: CDR1 DFQATT, CDR2 SNEGSKA (reference sequence). V was shortened by 0 bases and J by 0 bases, with 12 bases between the two germline ends. CDR3 sequence: CSARESRDFSYNEQFF. Here the CDR3 DNA reads TGCAGTGCTAGAGAATCCCGGGACTTCTCCTACAATGAGCAGTTCTTC.

This clonotype was found a few times. This chain connects TRBV11-2 to TRBJ1-1; 7 bases agree with TRBD1. V trimming: 3 bases; J trimming: 0 bases; junction bases outside the gene matches: 7. The CDR3 loop spans 16 amino acids. CDR1 and CDR2 (germline): SGHAT, FQNNGV. The chain's CDR3 is CASSLRGQFMNTEAFF. As DNA, the CDR3 is TGTGCCAGCAGCTTGAGGGGACAGTTCATGAACACTGAAGCTTTCTTT.

This clonotype was detected a few times. V gene TRBV28 combines with J gene TRBJ2-5; possible D gene TRBD2, 5 bases. With 5 bases removed from V and 0 bases from J, the gap between germline ends came to 10 bases. This CDR3 has 14 amino acids. In germline, CDR1 is MDHEN, CDR2 SYDVKM. The CDR3 protein is CASSQREYQETQYF. The CDR3 DNA follows: TGTGCCAGCAGTCAAAGGGAGTACCAAGAGACCCAGTACTTC.

This clonotype came up a few times. The genes are TRBV7-9 and TRBJ2-6, with unresolved D. V was clipped by 3 bases and J by 4 bases, with 7 bases between them. CDR1 and CDR2 (germline): SEHNR, FQNEAQ (reference sequence). The CDR3 covers 14 residues. The CDR3 nucleotides are TGTGCCAGCAGCTTCTCCCCCGGGGCCAACGTCCTGACTTTC. Amino acid sequence: CASSFSPGANVLTF.

The rearrangement links TRBV5-1 to TRBJ2-5; weak D call: TRBD2 (6 bases). The V gene's germline CDR1 is SGHRS and CDR2 YFSETQ. The CDR3 runs 14 residues. The V gene lost 5 bases and the J gene lost 0 bases, with 11 bases spanning the gap. CDR3 nucleotides: TGCGCCAGCAGTGCCGGGACTTACCAAGAGACCCAGTACTTC. Its translation: CASSAGTYQETQYF.

There are many counts of this clonotype. The chain recombines TRBV29-1 with TRBJ2-7; D remains unclear. The germline V gene has CDR1 SQVTM and CDR2 ANQGSEA. The CDR3 consists of 13 residues. Trimming cost V 5 bases and J 7 bases, with 18 bases left between them. CDR3 sequence: CSVTVTALGEQYF. In nucleotides, the CDR3 is TGCAGCGTTACAGTGACGGCGCTTGGGGAGCAGTACTTC.

The gene calls are TRBV9 and TRBJ2-5; the match to TRBD1 covers 7 bases. CDR1 SGDLS and CDR2 YYNGEE come from the germline V gene. There are 15 residues in the CDR3. J lost 5 bases, V lost 4 bases, and 11 bases had no gene match. CDR3 sequence (DNA): TGTGCCAGCAGCCCCGGGACAGCTGCTGGGGAGACCCAGTACTTC. It specifies CASSPGTAAGETQYF. Based on the CDR3 plus reference TRBV9 and TRBJ2-5, the full variable domain is DSGVTQTPKHLITATGQRVTLRCSPRSGDLSVYWYQQSLDQGLQFLIQYYNGEERAKGNILERFSAQQFPDLHSELNLSSLELGDSALYFCASSPGTAAGETQYFGPGTRLLVL.

This chain uses TRBV12-5 with TRBJ2-1; tentative D call: TRBD1 (6 bases). Germline CDR1 reads LGHNT; CDR2 reads FRNRAP. V was clipped by 8 bases and J by 5 bases, with 19 bases between them. The CDR3 length is 15 residues. DNA of the CDR3: TGTGCTAGTTCCGCGTCAGGGGCGCAACACAATGAGCAGTTCTTC. As protein: CASSASGAQHNEQFF.

This clonotype was found many times. The chain employs TRBV11-2 and TRBJ2-1; D unresolved. V was clipped by 0 bases and J by 4 bases, with 1 base between them. In germline, CDR1 is SGHAT, CDR2 FQNNGV. The CDR3 is 12 amino acids. In DNA, the CDR3 is TGTGCCAGCAGCTTAGAATACAATGAGCAGTTCTTC. Amino acids: CASSLEYNEQFF.

The chain employs TRBV6-1 and TRBJ2-7; either TRBD1 or TRBD2 may fit D (5 bases each). V lost 8 bases and J 2 bases, leaving 13 bases between the germline ends. Germline V lookup: CDR1 MNHNS, CDR2 SASEGT. The CDR3 is made up of 13 amino acids. The CDR3 region is CASAEGRPYEQYF. The CDR3 bases are TGTGCCAGCGCCGAGGGGCGCCCCTACGAGCAGTACTTC.

The rearrangement links TRBV20-1 to TRBJ2-5, with D perhaps TRBD1 (5 bases). The V gene's germline CDR1 is DFQATT and CDR2 SNEGSKA (reference sequence). Trimming took off 1 base at V and 2 bases at J, with 8 bases between the two ends. CDR3 length equals 13 residues. CDR3 sequence reads: CSARGQPQETQYF. As DNA, the CDR3 is TGCAGTGCTAGAGGACAGCCACAAGAGACCCAGTACTTC.

The chain uses TRBV20-1 and TRBJ2-1, with 7 bases lining up with TRBD1. Germline CDR1 reads DFQATT; CDR2 reads SNEGSKA (reference sequence). This CDR3 has 14 amino acids. The V gene end was trimmed by 2 bases and the J gene end by 7 bases; junction bases not matched to a gene: 8. The CDR3 sequence: CSARTPTGINEQFF. The CDR3 bases are TGCAGTGCTAGAACTCCGACAGGGATAAATGAGCAGTTCTTC.

The chain recombines TRBV12-3 or TRBV12-4 with TRBJ2-5; TRBD2 matches at 8 bases. The trim removed 6 bases at V and 7 bases at J, leaving 7 bases unmatched. CDR3 length equals 13 residues. The CDR3 DNA follows: TGTGCCAGCAGGACCAGCGGGGGCGGGACCCAGTACTTC. Translation: CASRTSGGGTQYF.

This clonotype was counted between two and nine times. The chain carries TRBV4-3 and TRBJ2-4; the D gene could be TRBD1 or TRBD2 (5 bases each). The CDR3 runs 19 residues. Trimming stripped 0 bases from V and 0 bases from J, with 18 bases between. Looked up from germline, CDR1 is LGHNA and CDR2 is YSLEER. CDR3 region: CASSQDLRAGTVAKNIQYF. Here the CDR3 DNA reads TGCGCCAGCAGCCAAGATCTTAGGGCAGGGACGGTAGCCAAAAACATTCAGTACTTC.

The chain uses TRBV2 and TRBJ2-1; D is unresolved. The CDR3 is made up of 16 amino acids. Germline loops: CDR1 SNHLY, CDR2 FYNNEI. Trimming shortened V by 0 bases and J by 5 bases, and 14 bases separated the two germline ends. The chain's CDR3 is CASSEAAPAYDNEQFF. The CDR3 DNA reads as TGTGCCAGCAGTGAAGCTGCCCCGGCCTACGACAATGAGCAGTTCTTC.

The chain is built from TRBV5-1 and TRBJ1-1; 9 bases agree with TRBD1. V was pared by 0 bases and J by 0 bases, with 6 bases of the junction left unmatched. Germline V gene lookup returns CDR1 SGHRS and CDR2 YFSETQ. The CDR3 runs to 17 residues. The CDR3 DNA is TGCGCCAGCAGCTTGGGACAGGGGGTTTCCATGAACACTGAAGCTTTCTTT. Translating gives CASSLGQGVSMNTEAFF.

This sequence joins TRBV7-2 and TRBJ2-5, with D possibly being TRBD1 (6 bases). Germline-derived CDR1 and CDR2 are SGHTA and FQGNSA. The CDR3 extends over 14 amino acids. Between the trimmed V and J ends, which lost 5 bases and 5 bases, there was a span of 15 bases. The CDR3 sequence is CASSQGRGWETQYF. CDR3 bases: TGTGCCAGCAGCCAGGGGAGAGGGTGGGAGACCCAGTACTTC.

The chain combines TRBV24-1 with TRBJ2-3; 11 nucleotides line up with TRBD1. After removal of 3 bases from V and 6 bases from J, the junction contained 7 bases not matched to a gene. Germline lookup yields CDR1 KGHDR and CDR2 SFDVKD. The CDR3 is 16 amino acids. The CDR3 loop is CATSDLGQGAADTQYF. The CDR3 bases are TGTGCCACCAGTGATCTCGGACAGGGGGCAGCGGATACGCAGTATTTT.

This clonotype turned up a few times. The chain uses TRBV13 and TRBJ2-7; the match to TRBD2 covers 11 bases. This CDR3 contains 18 residues. V lost 3 bases and J lost 5; bases outside the gene matches: 15. Per the germline V gene, CDR1 is PRHDT and CDR2 is FYEKMQ (reference sequence). The CDR3 region is CASSLVPLLAGVPNEQYF. CDR3 coding DNA: TGTGCCAGCAGCTTGGTACCCCTACTAGCGGGGGTTCCGAACGAGCAGTACTTC.